A selection of T cell receptor beta chains follows, all from one sample in a study of blood T cell repertoires in COVID-19. Clones were read by immunoSEQ multiplex PCR, and TCRdb kept only the in-frame ones, dropping some. Here the sample spans about 190,000 clones, roughly 80% being singletons. Sample: peripheral blood. The receptors were gathered from a man in his 60s with active or convalescent COVID-19. Both conserved end residues are part of each CDR3. Each record gives: D gene, clone size, J gene, V gene, CDR3 DNA, CDR3 protein. The D gene is left open where the match is weak. A clone size is listed for some rows: how often the clone was seen (once, few, many), or a class if it is expanded.

D: TRBD2; size: -; J: TRBJ2-2; V: TRBV29-1; DNA: TGCAGCGTTGGGGCTAGCGGCGCCACCGGGGAGCTGTTTTTT; CDR3: CSVGASGATGELFF
D: -; size: -; J: TRBJ1-1; V: TRBV29-1; DNA: TGCAGCGTTGAGTCGGGTATGAACACTGAAGCTTTCTTT; CDR3: CSVESGMNTEAFF
D: TRBD2; size: -; J: TRBJ2-1; V: TRBV7-6; DNA: TGTGCCAGCAGCAGGTTTGGTAGCGGGAGGTCTGAAAGCTCCTACAATGAGCAGTTCTTC; CDR3: CASSRFGSGRSESSYNEQFF
D: TRBD1; size: many; J: TRBJ1-5; V: TRBV7-2; DNA: TGTGCCAGCAGCGCTACAAGGGGGCGCGGTCAGCCCCAGCATTTT; CDR3: CASSATRGRGQPQHF
D: -; size: -; J: TRBJ1-5; V: TRBV9; DNA: TGTGCCAGCAGCGCCTCGTACAATCAGCCCCAGCATTTT; CDR3: CASSASYNQPQHF
D: -; size: -; J: TRBJ2-7; V: TRBV5-1; DNA: TGCGCCAGCAGCCTTCTCCGAGGCAACGAGCAGTACTTC; CDR3: CASSLLRGNEQYF
D: TRBD2; size: -; J: TRBJ2-5; V: TRBV5-1; DNA: TGCGCCAGCAGCCTGGGACTAGCGGGAGCGGGAGTGGAGACCCAGTACTTC; CDR3: CASSLGLAGAGVETQYF
D: TRBD2; size: -; J: TRBJ2-6; V: TRBV27; DNA: TGTGCCAGCCGCCGTCCGCTAGCGGGAGGACCCGGGGCCAACGTCCTGACTTTC; CDR3: CASRRPLAGGPGANVLTF
D: TRBD1; size: -; J: TRBJ1-1; V: TRBV15; DNA: TGTGCCACCAGCAGGACAGGGCTTCTGACTGAAGCTTTCTTT; CDR3: CATSRTGLLTEAFF
D: -; size: -; J: TRBJ2-1; V: TRBV7-9; DNA: TGTGCCAGCAGTCCGGTGGACACCGAGCAGTTCTTC; CDR3: CASSPVDTEQFF
D: -; size: -; J: TRBJ2-7; V: TRBV5-8; DNA: TGTGCCAGCAGCTTGTTAACAGGGGAGGCTAGCTCCTTCGTATACGAGCAGTACTTC; CDR3: CASSLLTGEASSFVYEQYF
D: -; size: -; J: TRBJ1-1; V: TRBV7-3; DNA: TGTGCCAGCAGCGCTACCGGGACATCCGTCGCTTTCTTT; CDR3: CASSATGTSVAFF
D: TRBD1; size: -; J: TRBJ2-1; V: TRBV19; DNA: TGTGCCAGTAGCATCGGGACAGGGCAACCTCACTACAATGAGCAGTTCTTC; CDR3: CASSIGTGQPHYNEQFF
D: TRBD1; size: -; J: TRBJ1-4; V: TRBV29-1; DNA: TGCAGCGTTGTTCAGGACAGGGTTAATGAAAAACTGTTTTTT; CDR3: CSVVQDRVNEKLFF
D: TRBD2; size: -; J: TRBJ2-1; V: TRBV27; DNA: TGTGCCAGCAGTCCTCGACTAGCGGGGGGGGGAGGTTACAATGAGCAGTTCTTC; CDR3: CASSPRLAGGGGYNEQFF
D: -; size: -; J: TRBJ1-2; V: TRBV10-3; DNA: TGTGCCATCAGGACGACAGCTAACTATGGCTACACCTTC; CDR3: CAIRTTANYGYTF
D: TRBD1; size: -; J: TRBJ1-2; V: TRBV24-1; DNA: TGTGCCACCGAGGGGGCCAATGGCTATGGCTACACCTTC; CDR3: CATEGANGYGYTF
D: -; size: once; J: TRBJ1-5; V: TRBV27; DNA: TGTGCCAGCAGTTCGGGGGGTCAGCCCCAGCATTTT; CDR3: CASSSGGQPQHF
D: -; size: once; J: TRBJ2-1; V: TRBV7-3; DNA: TGTGCCAGCAGCTTCACTTTTAATGAGCAGTTCTTC; CDR3: CASSFTFNEQFF
D: -; size: -; J: TRBJ1-4; V: TRBV29-1; DNA: TGCAGCGTTGAAGACGACGTCGGGAGTAGAGAAAAACTGTTTTTT; CDR3: CSVEDDVGSREKLFF
D: TRBD1; size: -; J: TRBJ1-5; V: TRBV19; DNA: TGTGCCAGTAGTGGTCGGACAGGCGCGGGTCAGCCCCAGCATTTT; CDR3: CASSGRTGAGQPQHF
D: -; size: -; J: TRBJ2-1; V: TRBV7-9; DNA: TGTGCCAGCAGCTCTTCGGCTAGACGGGGGAATGAGCAGTTCTTC; CDR3: CASSSSARRGNEQFF
D: TRBD2; size: -; J: TRBJ2-7; V: TRBV28; DNA: TGTGCCAGCAGTAGGGGACTAGCAGGTTACGAGCAGTACTTC; CDR3: CASSRGLAGYEQYF
D: -; size: -; J: TRBJ2-1; V: TRBV28; DNA: TGTGCCAGCAGTTTACTAGGGGATGAGCAGTTCTTC; CDR3: CASSLLGDEQFF
D: -; size: -; J: TRBJ1-2; V: TRBV5-6; DNA: TGTGCCAGCAGCTTGACAGGTGGCTACACCTTC; CDR3: CASSLTGGYTF
D: -; size: -; J: TRBJ1-4; V: TRBV7-7; DNA: TGTGCCAGCAGCTTATCGGCGGGAGAAAAACTGTTTTTT; CDR3: CASSLSAGEKLFF
D: -; size: -; J: TRBJ1-5; V: TRBV23-1; DNA: TGCGCCAGCAGTCGACCCGGGACTGCTAGCAATCAGCCCCAGCATTTT; CDR3: CASSRPGTASNQPQHF
D: -; size: -; J: TRBJ1-5; V: TRBV7-9; DNA: TGTGCCAGCAGCTCCGACGCCCCAGGACAGAATCAGCCCCAGCATTTT; CDR3: CASSSDAPGQNQPQHF
D: TRBD1; size: -; J: TRBJ2-2; V: TRBV27; DNA: TGTGCCAGCAGTTTCGACAGGGGGTTCATAGGGTTTGCCGGGGAGCTGTTTTTT; CDR3: CASSFDRGFIGFAGELFF
D: -; size: -; J: TRBJ2-3; V: TRBV4-1; DNA: TGCGCCAGCAGCCAAGATACCGGGTTTTCAACAGATACGCAGTATTTT; CDR3: CASSQDTGFSTDTQYF
D: -; size: few; J: TRBJ1-2; V: TRBV19; DNA: TGTGCCAGTAGTGCGGCACGGCTTTATGGCTACACCTTC; CDR3: CASSAARLYGYTF
D: TRBD1; size: -; J: TRBJ1-5; V: TRBV7-8; DNA: TGTGCCAGCAGCCTATACGACAGGGTGGGTCAGCCCCAGCATTTT; CDR3: CASSLYDRVGQPQHF
D: -; size: -; J: TRBJ1-1; V: TRBV7-9; DNA: TGTGCCAGCAGCTTAGCGATCCGGGGCACTGAAGCTTTCTTT; CDR3: CASSLAIRGTEAFF
D: -; size: -; J: TRBJ1-1; V: TRBV7-9; DNA: TGTGCCAGCAGCTTACAGGGTTTAATTAATTCGACCACTGAAGCTTTCTTT; CDR3: CASSLQGLINSTTEAFF
D: -; size: -; J: TRBJ2-2; V: TRBV21-1; DNA: TGTGCCAGCAGCAAAACCCGGGGAGGCACCGGGGAGCTGTTTTTT; CDR3: CASSKTRGGTGELFF
D: TRBD1; size: -; J: TRBJ1-1; V: TRBV19; DNA: TGTGCCAGTAGGGGGCAGGGGGATTCTGAAGCTTTCTTT; CDR3: CASRGQGDSEAFF
D: -; size: -; J: TRBJ1-4; V: TRBV28; DNA: TGTGCCACCGGGCACTATCAGGGCTTGAATGAAAAACTGTTTTTT; CDR3: CATGHYQGLNEKLFF
D: -; size: -; J: TRBJ1-2; V: TRBV28; DNA: TGTGCCAGCAGTGATGGACAGCATGGCTACACCTTC; CDR3: CASSDGQHGYTF
D: -; size: -; J: TRBJ1-2; V: TRBV7-9; DNA: TGTGCCAGCAGCTTAGGGAGCGGCTACACCTTC; CDR3: CASSLGSGYTF
D: -; size: -; J: TRBJ1-5; V: TRBV4-1; DNA: TGCGCCAGCAGCCAAGAGGCAGACGGGCAGCCCCAGCATTTT; CDR3: CASSQEADGQPQHF
D: -; size: few; J: TRBJ1-1; V: TRBV28; DNA: TGTGCCAGCAGCATACGAAACAGGGAGATAGAAGCTTTCTTT; CDR3: CASSIRNREIEAFF
D: -; size: -; J: TRBJ1-6; V: TRBV6-5; DNA: TGTGCCAGCAGGCCGGGACATTATAATTCACCCCTCCACTTT; CDR3: CASRPGHYNSPLHF